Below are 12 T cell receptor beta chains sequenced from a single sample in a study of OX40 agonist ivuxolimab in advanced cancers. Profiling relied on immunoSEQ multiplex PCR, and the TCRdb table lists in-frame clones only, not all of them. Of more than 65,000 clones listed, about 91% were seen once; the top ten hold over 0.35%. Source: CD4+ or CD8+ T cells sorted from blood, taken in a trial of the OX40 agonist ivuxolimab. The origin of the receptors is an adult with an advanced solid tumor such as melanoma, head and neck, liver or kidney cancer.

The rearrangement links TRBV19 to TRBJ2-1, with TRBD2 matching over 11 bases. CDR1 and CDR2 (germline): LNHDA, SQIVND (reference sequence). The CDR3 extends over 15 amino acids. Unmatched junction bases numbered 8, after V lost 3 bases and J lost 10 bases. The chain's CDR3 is CASSIGTSGSLEQFF. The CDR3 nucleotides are TGTGCCAGTAGTATCGGGACTAGCGGTAGTCTGGAGCAGTTCTTC.

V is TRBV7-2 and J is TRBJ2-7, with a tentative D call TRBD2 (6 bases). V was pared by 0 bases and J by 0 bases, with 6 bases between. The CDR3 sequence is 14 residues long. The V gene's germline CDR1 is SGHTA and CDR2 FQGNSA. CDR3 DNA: TGTGCCAGCAGCTTAGCGGAGGGCTCCTACGAGCAGTACTTC. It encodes CASSLAEGSYEQYF.

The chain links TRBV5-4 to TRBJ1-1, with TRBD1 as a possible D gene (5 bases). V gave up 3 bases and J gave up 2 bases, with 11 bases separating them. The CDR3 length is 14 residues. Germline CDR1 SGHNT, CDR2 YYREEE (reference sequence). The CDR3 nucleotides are TGTGCCAGCAGCTACCGGGACGGTAACACTGAAGCTTTCTTT. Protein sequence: CASSYRDGNTEAFF.

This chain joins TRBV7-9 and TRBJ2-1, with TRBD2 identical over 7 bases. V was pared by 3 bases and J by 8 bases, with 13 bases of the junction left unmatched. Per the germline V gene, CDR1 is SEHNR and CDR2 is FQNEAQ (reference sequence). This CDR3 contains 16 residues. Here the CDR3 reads CASSFQGTTSWDEQFF. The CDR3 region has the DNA TGTGCCAGCAGCTTCCAAGGGACTACATCTTGGGATGAGCAGTTCTTC.

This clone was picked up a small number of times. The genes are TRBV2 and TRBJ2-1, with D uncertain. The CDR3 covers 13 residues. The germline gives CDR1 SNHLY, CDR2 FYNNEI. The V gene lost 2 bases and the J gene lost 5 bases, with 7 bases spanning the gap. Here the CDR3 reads CASSENSDNEQFF. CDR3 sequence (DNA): TGTGCCAGCAGTGAAAACAGCGACAATGAGCAGTTCTTC.

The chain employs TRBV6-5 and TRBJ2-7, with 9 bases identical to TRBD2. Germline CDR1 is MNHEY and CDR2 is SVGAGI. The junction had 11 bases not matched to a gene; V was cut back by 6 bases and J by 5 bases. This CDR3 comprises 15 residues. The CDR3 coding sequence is TGTGCCAGCAGCTATATAGCGGGAGTGATCCACGAGCAGTACTTC. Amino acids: CASSYIAGVIHEQYF.

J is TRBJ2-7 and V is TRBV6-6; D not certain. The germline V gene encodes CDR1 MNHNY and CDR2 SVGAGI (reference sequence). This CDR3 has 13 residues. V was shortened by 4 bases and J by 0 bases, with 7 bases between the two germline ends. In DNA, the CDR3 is TGTGCCAGCAGTTTCACAGACTCCTACGAGCAGTACTTC. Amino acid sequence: CASSFTDSYEQYF.

The DNA of the CDR3 is TGTGCCAGCAGCATCTCCGGGACTAGCGGAAACAATGAGCAGTTCTTC. Protein product: CASSISGTSGNNEQFF. The chain links TRBV11-3 to TRBJ2-1; 11 bases are shared with TRBD2. CDR1 is SGHNT, CDR2 YENEEA, per germline. The V segment lost 5 bases and the J segment 5 bases; nucleotides outside the gene matches: 8. This CDR3 region has 16 residues.

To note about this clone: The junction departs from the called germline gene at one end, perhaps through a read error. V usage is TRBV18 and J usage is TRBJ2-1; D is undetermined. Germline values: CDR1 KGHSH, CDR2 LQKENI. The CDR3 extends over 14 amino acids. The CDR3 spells CASPPMGSYNEQFF. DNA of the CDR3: TGTGCCAGCCCACCAATGGGAAGCTACAATGAGCAGTTCTTC.

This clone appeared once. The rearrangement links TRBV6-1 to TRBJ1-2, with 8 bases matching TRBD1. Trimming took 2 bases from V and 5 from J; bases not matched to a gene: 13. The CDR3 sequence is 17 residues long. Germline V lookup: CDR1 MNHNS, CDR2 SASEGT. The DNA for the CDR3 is TGTGCCAGCAGTGAATATGGGCAGGGGGCCTACGTATATGGCTACACCTTC. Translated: CASSEYGQGAYVYGYTF.

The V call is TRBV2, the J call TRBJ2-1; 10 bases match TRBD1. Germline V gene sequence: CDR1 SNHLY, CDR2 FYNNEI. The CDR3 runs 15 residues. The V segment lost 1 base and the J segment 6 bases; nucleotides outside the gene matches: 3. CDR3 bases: TGTGCCAGCAGTGAAGTTCGGGACAGGGGCAATGAGCAGTTCTTC. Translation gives CASSEVRDRGNEQFF.

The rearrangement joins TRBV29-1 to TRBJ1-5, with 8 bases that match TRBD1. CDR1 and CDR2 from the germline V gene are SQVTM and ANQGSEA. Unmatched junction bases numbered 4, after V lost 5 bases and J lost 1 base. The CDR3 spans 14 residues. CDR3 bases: TGCAGCGTTAGGACAGGGAGCAGCAATCAGCCCCAGCATTTT. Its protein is CSVRTGSSNQPQHF.